The source of this TCR beta chain is a study of CD8 T cells in ankylosing spondylitis. Overall study results and limits: Ankylosing spondylitis blood appeared to carry a characteristic TCR beta motif of under ten highly homologous variants. Significant enrichment of disease-linked clones was reported in matched ankylosing spondylitis synovial fluid. Earlier work had already found some motif variants in reactive arthritis synovial fluid and blood.

This clonotype occurred many times. Its antigen is unknown. Making use of molecular barcodes, quantitative 5'-RACE generated TCR beta libraries. TCRdb re-analysed the 5' RACE reads in MiXCR, keeping a single row per CDR3 protein. The table shows about 220,000 distinct CDR3 sequences, with roughly 18% occurring only once. The germline gives CDR1 SGHKS, CDR2 YYEKEE (reference sequence). This CDR3 region has 15 residues. V was trimmed by 2 bases and J by 2 bases, leaving 13 bases between them. The clonotype originates from a male donor with ankylosing spondylitis. J is TRBJ2-5 and V is TRBV5-5; a weak D match, TRBD1 (5 bases). Material: blood, either unsorted or a sorted T cell fraction (not recorded which). CDR3 bases: TGTGCCAGCAGCTTCGAGGACACGTGGCAAGAGACCCAGTACTTC. Its translation is CASSFEDTWQETQYF.